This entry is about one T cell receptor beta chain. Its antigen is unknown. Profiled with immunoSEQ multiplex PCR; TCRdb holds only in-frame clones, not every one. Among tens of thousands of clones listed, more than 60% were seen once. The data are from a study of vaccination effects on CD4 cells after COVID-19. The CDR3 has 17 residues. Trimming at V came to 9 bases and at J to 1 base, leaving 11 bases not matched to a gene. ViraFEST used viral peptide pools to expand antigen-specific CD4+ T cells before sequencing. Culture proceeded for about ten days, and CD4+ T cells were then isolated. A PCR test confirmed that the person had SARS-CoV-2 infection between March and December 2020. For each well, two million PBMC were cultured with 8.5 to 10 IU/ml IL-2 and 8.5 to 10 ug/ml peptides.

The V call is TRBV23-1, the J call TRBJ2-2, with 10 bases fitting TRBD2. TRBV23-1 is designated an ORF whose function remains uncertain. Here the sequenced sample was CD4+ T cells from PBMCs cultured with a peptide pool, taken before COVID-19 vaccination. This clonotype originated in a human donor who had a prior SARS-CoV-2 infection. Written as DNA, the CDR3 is TGCGCCAGTCGGTTTTGGGGGACTAGCGTGAACACCGGGGAGCTGTTTTTT. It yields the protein CASRFWGTSVNTGELFF.